A single sample gave rise to the 30 T cell receptor beta chains below, sequenced in a study of blood T cell repertoires in COVID-19. The repertoire was sequenced with immunoSEQ multiplex PCR; TCRdb's copy has only in-frame clones and lacks some. The table lists 200,000 to 300,000 clones, 92% of them singletons. The sample taken for sequencing was peripheral blood. Receptors were obtained from a young man with COVID-19, enrolled during active disease.

The V gene is TRBV7-9, the J gene TRBJ1-6, with TRBD1 as a possible D gene (5 bases). Trimming pared 1 base from V and 9 bases from J, leaving 13 bases between. Germline-derived CDR1 and CDR2 are SEHNR and FQNEAQ (reference sequence). This CDR3 has 15 residues. The CDR3 loop reads CASSLDPLTGSPLHF. Written as DNA, the CDR3 is TGTGCCAGCAGCTTAGATCCGCTTACAGGTTCACCCCTCCACTTT. Full variable domain (remainder filled in from reference TRBV7-9 and TRBJ1-6): DTGVSQNPRHKITKRGQNVTFRCDPISEHNRLYWYRQTLGQGPEFLTYFQNEAQLEKSRLLSDRFSAERPKGSFSTLEIQRTEQGDSAMYLCASSLDPLTGSPLHFGNGTRLTVT.

The gene calls are TRBV3-1 (or the pseudogene TRBV3-2) and TRBJ2-3, with 11 bases lining up with TRBD2. The CDR3 sequence is 16 residues long. Germline V gene sequence: CDR1 LGHDT, CDR2 YNNKEL (reference sequence). The trim removed 5 bases at V and 2 bases at J, leaving 6 bases unmatched. This CDR3 reads CASSTRTSGLTDTQYF. CDR3 nucleotide sequence: TGTGCCAGCAGCACCCGGACTAGCGGGCTCACAGATACGCAGTATTTT.

In this sample, this clone turned up once. V usage is TRBV7-6 and J usage is TRBJ2-2; possibly TRBD1 for D (6 bases). V was trimmed by 3 bases and J by 5 bases, leaving 13 bases between them. The CDR3 runs to 15 residues. Germline CDR1 reads SGHVS; CDR2 reads FNYEAQ. The CDR3 loop is CASSFQGLGTGELFF. In nucleotides, the CDR3 is TGTGCCAGCAGCTTCCAGGGGTTAGGAACCGGGGAGCTGTTTTTT.

The chain uses TRBV10-3 and TRBJ1-2; 10 nucleotides line up with TRBD1. Germline lookup yields CDR1 ENHRY and CDR2 SYGVKD. The CDR3 contains 14 residues. V was clipped by 4 bases and J by 6 bases; unmatched bases: 5. The CDR3 coding sequence is TGTGCCATCAGTGGTGCCGGGACAGGGGATGGCTACACCTTC. Residues: CAISGAGTGDGYTF.

This clone was detected a few times. V and J are TRBV7-9 and TRBJ2-7; D is ambiguous. The CDR3 covers 14 residues. Deletions cut 4 bases from V and 4 bases from J, with 14 bases between. CDR1 and CDR2 (germline): SEHNR, FQNEAQ (reference sequence). CDR3 sequence reads: CASSSSPTTYEQYF. The CDR3 DNA follows: TGTGCCAGCAGCTCGTCCCCTACTACATACGAGCAGTACTTC. The full variable domain, its missing parts supplied by reference TRBV7-9 and TRBJ2-7, is DTGVSQNPRHKITKRGQNVTFRCDPISEHNRLYWYRQTLGQGPEFLTYFQNEAQLEKSRLLSDRFSAERPKGSFSTLEIQRTEQGDSAMYLCASSSSPTTYEQYFGPGTRLTVT.

The chain employs TRBV15 and TRBJ2-1; D unresolved. The germline CDR1 and CDR2 sequences are LNHNV and YYDKDF (reference sequence). The CDR3 length is 14 residues. V dropped 0 bases and J dropped 6 bases, with 9 bases sitting between them. DNA for the CDR3: TGTGCCACCAGCAGAGATATCAGTTCCAATGAGCAGTTCTTC. It is translated as CATSRDISSNEQFF.

This clone was seen more than once but under ten times. The J gene is TRBJ2-1, the V gene TRBV14, with 8 bases identical to TRBD2. Trimming at V came to 4 bases and at J to 6 bases, leaving 2 bases not matched to a gene. The CDR3 runs 13 residues. Germline V gene lookup returns CDR1 SGHDN and CDR2 FVKESK. The CDR3 spells CASSPGTSNEQFF. In DNA form, the CDR3 reads TGTGCCAGCAGCCCAGGGACTAGCAATGAGCAGTTCTTC.

The chain joins TRBV2 to TRBJ1-1; no firm D call. This CDR3 has 16 amino acids. Trimming shortened V by 0 bases and J by 4 bases, and 15 bases separated the two germline ends. Germline V gene lookup returns CDR1 SNHLY and CDR2 FYNNEI. Here the CDR3 reads CASSEAGQDRRTEAFF. For the CDR3, the DNA is TGTGCCAGCAGTGAAGCGGGCCAAGACCGTCGCACTGAAGCTTTCTTT.

The chain employs TRBV6-5 and TRBJ1-6; 9 nucleotides agree with TRBD1. The CDR3 has 14 residues. Germline CDR1 MNHEY, CDR2 SVGAGI. J lost 9 bases, V lost 6 bases, and 6 bases had no gene match. This chain's CDR3 is CASRQGAKGSPLHF. In DNA, the CDR3 is TGTGCCAGCAGACAGGGGGCAAAAGGTTCACCCCTCCACTTT.

V usage is TRBV3-1 (or the pseudogene TRBV3-2) and J usage is TRBJ2-1, with D perhaps matching TRBD2 (6 bases). Trimming stripped 3 bases from V and 8 bases from J, with 11 bases between. The CDR3 spans 13 residues. Germline CDR1 is LGHDT and CDR2 is YNNKEL (reference sequence). CDR3 in amino acids: CASSHLTRDEQFF. The CDR3 coding sequence is TGTGCCAGCAGCCATCTGACTAGAGATGAGCAGTTCTTC.

The chain uses TRBV5-1 and TRBJ1-1; the match to TRBD1 covers 7 bases. Losses at the gene ends were 2 bases for V and 1 base for J; bases not matched to a gene: 8. This CDR3 is 16 amino acids long. Germline-derived CDR1 and CDR2 are SGHRS and YFSETQ. For the CDR3, the DNA is TGCGCCAGCAGCTTCATGAGGGGGCAAGGGAACACTGAAGCTTTCTTT. It yields the protein CASSFMRGQGNTEAFF.

This clone was seen only a few times. The chain joins TRBV5-1 to TRBJ1-4; TRBD1 might be the D (6 bases). This CDR3 region has 15 residues. Germline loops: CDR1 SGHRS, CDR2 YFSETQ. V lost 3 bases to trimming and J lost 5 bases, with 14 bases between them. CDR3 residues: CASSSGTPGNEKLFF. CDR3 nucleotides: TGCGCCAGCAGCTCGGGGACACCGGGAAATGAAAAACTGTTTTTT.

This chain connects TRBV20-1 to TRBJ1-1; D uncertain. This CDR3 is 13 amino acids long. CDR1 DFQATT and CDR2 SNEGSKA come from the germline V gene (reference sequence). The V and J ends lost 3 bases and 0 bases respectively, with 8 bases between them. The CDR3 protein is CSASERVNTEAFF. In DNA form, the CDR3 reads TGCAGTGCTAGTGAGAGAGTGAACACTGAAGCTTTCTTT.

This chain uses TRBV4-1 with TRBJ1-2; maybe TRBD1 (5 bases). This CDR3 comprises 15 residues. Deletions cut 4 bases from V and 7 bases from J, with 19 bases between. Germline V gives CDR1 MGHRA, CDR2 YSYEKL. CDR3 protein: CASSLPQGPTFGYTF. The CDR3 DNA reads TGCGCCAGCAGCCTACCTCAGGGTCCCACCTTTGGCTACACCTTC.

As concerns this clone: The sample contains more than one DNA sequence encoding this CDR3. V usage is TRBV18 and J usage is TRBJ2-3; 9 positions agree with TRBD2. V shed 2 bases, J shed 1 base, and the junction held 1 base outside the gene matches. CDR3 size: 15 residues. The V gene's germline CDR1 is KGHSH and CDR2 LQKENI. In DNA, the CDR3 is TGTGCCAGCTCACCAATAGCGGGGGGCACAGATACGCAGTATTTT. It specifies CASSPIAGGTDTQYF.

This clone is a singleton in its sample. Other nucleotide sequences in the sample specify the same CDR3. DNA for the CDR3: TGTGCCAGCAGTGAATACAGGGGAAGAGAGACCCAGTACTTC. Protein: CASSEYRGRETQYF. The chain links TRBV6-1 to TRBJ2-5; 7 bases agree with TRBD1. CDR1 and CDR2 from the germline V gene are MNHNS and SASEGT. The CDR3 loop spans 14 amino acids. V lost 2 bases to trimming and J lost 4 bases; unmatched junction nucleotides: 4.

The chain is built from TRBV6-5 and TRBJ1-2, with unresolved D. V lost 5 bases and J lost 5, with 12 bases in between. The V gene's germline CDR1 is MNHEY and CDR2 SVGAGI. The CDR3 is 13 residues long. The CDR3 nucleotides are TGTGCCAGCAGTCAACTTAAGCTATATGGCTACACCTTC. Translated, it gives CASSQLKLYGYTF.

The chain has TRBV5-1 and TRBJ2-7; unclear D gene. Germline loops: CDR1 SGHRS, CDR2 YFSETQ. Trimming removed 1 base from V and 2 bases from J, with 10 bases in between. This CDR3 has 14 amino acids. DNA for the CDR3: TGCGCCAGCAGCTTGTCCCAGGTGCCCTACGAGCAGTACTTC. It specifies CASSLSQVPYEQYF. The whole variable domain, remainder taken from reference TRBV5-1 and TRBJ2-7, is KAGVTQTPRYLIKTRGQQVTLSCSPISGHRSVSWYQQTPGQGLQFLFEYFSETQRNKGNFPGRFSGRQFSNSRSEMNVSTLELGDSALYLCASSLSQVPYEQYFGPGTRLTVT.

The genes are TRBV6-5 and TRBJ1-6, with 7 bases identical to TRBD1. Germline V gene sequence: CDR1 MNHEY, CDR2 SVGAGI. This CDR3 spans 15 amino acids. Trimming took 6 bases from V and 2 from J; bases not matched to a gene: 4. The chain's CDR3 is CASRTGATYNSPLHF. CDR3 bases: TGTGCCAGCAGAACAGGGGCGACCTATAATTCACCCCTCCACTTT.

This chain connects TRBV30 to TRBJ2-3; 7 nucleotides align to TRBD1. CDR3 size: 15 residues. The ends lost 2 bases at V and 6 bases at J; junction bases unmatched: 11. Germline V gene sequence: CDR1 GTSNPN, CDR2 SVGIG (reference sequence). CDR3 loop: CAWSSRQGFRDTQYF. CDR3 nucleotide sequence: TGTGCCTGGAGTTCGCGACAGGGTTTTAGGGATACGCAGTATTTT.

This chain uses TRBV3-1 (or the pseudogene TRBV3-2) with TRBJ2-1, with TRBD2 identical over 9 bases. From germline, CDR1 is LGHDT and CDR2 YNNKEL (reference sequence). The CDR3 spans 17 residues. V was clipped by 2 bases and J by 7 bases; unmatched bases: 12. Here the CDR3 DNA reads TGTGCCAGCAGCCAACTTTCGCGGGGGGGAAGGGTGAATGAGCAGTTCTTC. Its translation is CASSQLSRGGRVNEQFF.

About this clone itself: The sample holds other DNA sequences that translate to the same CDR3. The rearrangement joins TRBV7-9 to TRBJ1-5, with D perhaps TRBD1 (5 bases). The CDR3 is made up of 14 amino acids. The germline V and J ends were trimmed by 1 base and 4 bases, with 8 bases remaining between them. Germline V lookup: CDR1 SEHNR, CDR2 FQNEAQ (reference sequence). CDR3 sequence: CASSLDRGNQPQHF. For the CDR3, the DNA is TGTGCCAGCAGCTTAGATAGGGGTAATCAGCCCCAGCATTTT.

The V and J genes are TRBV5-1 and TRBJ1-2; the D is unclear. Germline V gene lookup returns CDR1 SGHRS and CDR2 YFSETQ. V was cut by 3 bases and J by 4 bases, with 7 bases left in between. The CDR3 consists of 12 residues. CDR3 residues: CASSSTVYGYTF. Here the CDR3 DNA reads TGCGCCAGCAGCTCTACAGTCTATGGCTACACCTTC.

The chain couples TRBV6-2 or TRBV6-3 to TRBJ1-1; D might be TRBD1 (6 bases). CDR1 and CDR2 from the germline V gene are MNHEY and SVGEGT. The CDR3 covers 15 residues. V lost 1 base to trimming and J lost 4 bases, with 13 bases between them. The CDR3 DNA is TGTGCCAGCAGTTACTGGGGGGGCCGGGGCACTGAAGCTTTCTTT. As protein: CASSYWGGRGTEAFF.

This chain connects TRBV29-1 to TRBJ2-3; a possible D gene is TRBD1 (6 bases). CDR3 length: 13 residues. The V end lost 4 bases, the J end lost 3 bases, and 11 bases lay between the germline ends. Germline V gene sequence: CDR1 SQVTM, CDR2 ANQGSEA. CDR3 nucleotide sequence: TGCAGCGTTGGGGGGCCGGGAACAGATACGCAGTATTTT. As protein: CSVGGPGTDTQYF.

The chain joins TRBV11-2 to TRBJ1-1, with TRBD1 as a possible D gene (5 bases). Germline V gene lookup returns CDR1 SGHAT and CDR2 FQNNGV. V was pared by 2 bases and J by 5 bases, with 15 bases between. This CDR3 contains 15 residues. CDR3 amino acids: CASSLTLGGATEAFF. The CDR3 nucleotides read TGTGCCAGCAGCTTAACCCTAGGAGGGGCGACTGAAGCTTTCTTT.

The chain uses TRBV6-6 and TRBJ1-2, with 9 bases aligning to TRBD1. From germline, CDR1 is MNHNY and CDR2 SVGAGI (reference sequence). The CDR3 extends over 15 amino acids. The J segment lost 5 bases and the V segment lost 4 bases, leaving 8 bases of the junction unmatched. As DNA, the CDR3 is TGTGCCAGCAGTTCCCCTATCGGGACAGGGTATGGCTACACCTTC. Protein: CASSSPIGTGYGYTF.

The V call is TRBV3-1 (or the pseudogene TRBV3-2), the J call TRBJ2-7, with 12 bases identical to TRBD2. J gave up 6 bases and V 4 bases, and 7 bases lay outside the gene matches. The CDR3 runs 15 residues. In germline, CDR1 is LGHDT, CDR2 YNNKEL (reference sequence). The CDR3 loop is CASSLLAGGPLEQYF. For the CDR3, the DNA is TGTGCCAGCAGCCTACTAGCGGGGGGACCCCTCGAGCAGTACTTC.

This clone occurred once. The chain has TRBV5-4 and TRBJ1-2; 9 bases are a match to TRBD1. Germline loops: CDR1 SGHNT, CDR2 YYREEE (reference sequence). The CDR3 contains 15 residues. V trimming: 5 bases; J trimming: 1 base; junction bases outside the gene matches: 6. This CDR3 reads CASRPGTGINYGYTF. The CDR3 bases are TGTGCCAGCAGGCCGGGGACAGGGATTAACTATGGCTACACCTTC.

This clone was detected once. The rearrangement uses TRBV9 and TRBJ1-3; no firm D call. Germline V lookup: CDR1 SGDLS, CDR2 YYNGEE. The CDR3 has 13 amino acids. Trimming removed 3 bases at V and 8 bases at J, with 12 bases between. The CDR3 sequence: CASSAQFEDTIYF. The DNA for the CDR3 is TGTGCCAGCAGCGCCCAGTTCGAGGACACCATATATTTT.